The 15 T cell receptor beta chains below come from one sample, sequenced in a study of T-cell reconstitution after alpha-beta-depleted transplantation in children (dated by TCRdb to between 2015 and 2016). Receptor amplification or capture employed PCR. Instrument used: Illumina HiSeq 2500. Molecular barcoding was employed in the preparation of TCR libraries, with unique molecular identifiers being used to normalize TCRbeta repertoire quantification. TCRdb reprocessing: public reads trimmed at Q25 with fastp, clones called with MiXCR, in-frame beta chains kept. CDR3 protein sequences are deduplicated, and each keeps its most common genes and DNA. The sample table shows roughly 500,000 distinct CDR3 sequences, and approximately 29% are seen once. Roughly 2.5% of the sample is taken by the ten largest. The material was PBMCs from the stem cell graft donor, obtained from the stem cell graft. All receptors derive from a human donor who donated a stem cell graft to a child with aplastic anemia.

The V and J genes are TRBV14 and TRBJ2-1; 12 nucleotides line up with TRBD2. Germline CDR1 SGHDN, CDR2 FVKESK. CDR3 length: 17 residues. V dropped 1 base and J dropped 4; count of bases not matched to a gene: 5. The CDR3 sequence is CASSQGLAGGRYNEQFF. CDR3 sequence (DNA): TGTGCCAGCAGCCAAGGGCTAGCGGGAGGGCGTTACAATGAGCAGTTCTTC.

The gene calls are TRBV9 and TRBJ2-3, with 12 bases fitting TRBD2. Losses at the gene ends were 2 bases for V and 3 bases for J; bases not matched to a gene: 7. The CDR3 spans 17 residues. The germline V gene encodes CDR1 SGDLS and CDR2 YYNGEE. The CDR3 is CASSVRASGRVTDTQYF. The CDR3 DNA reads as TGTGCCAGCAGCGTTCGGGCTAGCGGGAGGGTTACAGATACGCAGTATTTT.

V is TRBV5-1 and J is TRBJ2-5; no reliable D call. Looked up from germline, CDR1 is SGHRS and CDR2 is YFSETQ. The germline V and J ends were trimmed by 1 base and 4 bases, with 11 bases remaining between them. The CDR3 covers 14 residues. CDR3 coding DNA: TGCGCCAGCAGCTTGAATGTGGGCGGAGAGACCCAGTACTTC. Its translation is CASSLNVGGETQYF.

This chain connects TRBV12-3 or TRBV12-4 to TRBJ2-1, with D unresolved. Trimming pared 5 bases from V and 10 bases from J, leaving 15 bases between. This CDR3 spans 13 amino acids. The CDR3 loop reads CASSITPTKEQFF. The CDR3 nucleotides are TGTGCCAGCAGTATCACCCCGACAAAAGAGCAGTTCTTC.

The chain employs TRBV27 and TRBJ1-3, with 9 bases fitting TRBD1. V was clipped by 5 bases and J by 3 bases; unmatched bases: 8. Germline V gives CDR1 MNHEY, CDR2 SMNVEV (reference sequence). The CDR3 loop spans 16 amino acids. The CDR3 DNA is TGTGCCAGCAGTAAATCTACAGGGGGCATTGGAAACACCATATATTTT. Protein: CASSKSTGGIGNTIYF.

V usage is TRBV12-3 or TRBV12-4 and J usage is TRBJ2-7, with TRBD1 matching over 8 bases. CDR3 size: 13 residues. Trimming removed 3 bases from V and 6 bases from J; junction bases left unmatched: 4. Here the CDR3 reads CASSLTGEGEQYV. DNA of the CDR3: TGTGCCAGCAGTTTGACAGGGGAAGGCGAGCAGTACGTC.

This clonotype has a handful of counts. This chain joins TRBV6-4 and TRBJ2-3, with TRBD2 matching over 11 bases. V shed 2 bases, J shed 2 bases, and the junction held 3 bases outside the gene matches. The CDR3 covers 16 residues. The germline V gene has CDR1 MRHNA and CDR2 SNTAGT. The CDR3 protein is CASSDVAGGPTDTQYF. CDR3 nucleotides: TGTGCCAGCAGTGACGTAGCGGGAGGGCCCACAGATACGCAGTATTTT.

The CDR3 region has the DNA TGTGCCAGCAGCTTGGGTAATCCGGGGGCGACCTACGAGCAGTACTTC. Translation: CASSLGNPGATYEQYF. This chain connects TRBV5-5 to TRBJ2-7; either TRBD1 or TRBD2 may fit D (6 bases each). The CDR3 spans 16 residues. Germline V lookup: CDR1 SGHKS, CDR2 YYEKEE (reference sequence). Trimming left V 0 bases short and J 2 bases short, with 15 bases between.

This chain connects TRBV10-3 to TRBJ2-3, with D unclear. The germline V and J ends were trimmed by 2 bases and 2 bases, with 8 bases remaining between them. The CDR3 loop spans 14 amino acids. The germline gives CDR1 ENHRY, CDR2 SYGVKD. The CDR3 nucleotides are TGTGCCATCAGTGAGCGGCGGTTCACAGATACGCAGTATTTT. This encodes CAISERRFTDTQYF.

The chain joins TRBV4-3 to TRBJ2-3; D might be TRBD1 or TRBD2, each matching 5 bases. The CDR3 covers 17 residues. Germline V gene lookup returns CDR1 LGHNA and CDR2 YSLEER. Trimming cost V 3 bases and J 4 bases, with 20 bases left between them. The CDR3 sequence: CASSQGWGKASADTQYF. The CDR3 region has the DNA TGCGCCAGCAGCCAGGGTTGGGGGAAAGCGAGCGCAGATACGCAGTATTTT.

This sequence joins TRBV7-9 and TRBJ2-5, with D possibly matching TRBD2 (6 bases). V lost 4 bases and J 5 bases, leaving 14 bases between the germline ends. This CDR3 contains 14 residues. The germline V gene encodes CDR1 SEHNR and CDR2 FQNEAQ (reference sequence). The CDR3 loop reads CASSSQTSRETQYF. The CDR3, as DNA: TGTGCCAGCAGCTCCCAGACTAGTCGGGAGACCCAGTACTTC.

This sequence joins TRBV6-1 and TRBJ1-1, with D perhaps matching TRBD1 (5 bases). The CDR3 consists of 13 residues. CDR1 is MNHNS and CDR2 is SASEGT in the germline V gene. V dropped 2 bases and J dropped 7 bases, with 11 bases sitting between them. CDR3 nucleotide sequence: TGTGCCAGCAGTGAAACCCGGGACGGTGAAGCTTTCTTT. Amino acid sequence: CASSETRDGEAFF.

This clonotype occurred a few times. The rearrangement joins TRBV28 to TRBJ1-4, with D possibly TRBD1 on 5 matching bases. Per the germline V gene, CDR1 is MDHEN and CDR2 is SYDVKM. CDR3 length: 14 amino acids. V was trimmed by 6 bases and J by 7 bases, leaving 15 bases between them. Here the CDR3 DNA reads TGTGCCAGCAGCCAGACAGTTGATGGTGAAAAACTGTTTTTT. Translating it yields CASSQTVDGEKLFF.

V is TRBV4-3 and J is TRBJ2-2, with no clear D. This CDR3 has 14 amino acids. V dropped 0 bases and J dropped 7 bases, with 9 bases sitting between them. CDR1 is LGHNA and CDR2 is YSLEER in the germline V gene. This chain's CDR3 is CASSQDERIGELFF. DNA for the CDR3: TGCGCCAGCAGCCAAGATGAACGGATCGGGGAGCTGTTTTTT.

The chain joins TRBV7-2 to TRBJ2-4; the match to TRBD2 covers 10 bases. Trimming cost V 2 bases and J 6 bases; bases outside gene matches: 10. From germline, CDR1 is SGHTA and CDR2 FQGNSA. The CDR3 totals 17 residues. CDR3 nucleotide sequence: TGTGCCAGCAGCTTATATTCCCAGCGGGAGGGAGCAAACATTCAGTACTTC. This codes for CASSLYSQREGANIQYF.